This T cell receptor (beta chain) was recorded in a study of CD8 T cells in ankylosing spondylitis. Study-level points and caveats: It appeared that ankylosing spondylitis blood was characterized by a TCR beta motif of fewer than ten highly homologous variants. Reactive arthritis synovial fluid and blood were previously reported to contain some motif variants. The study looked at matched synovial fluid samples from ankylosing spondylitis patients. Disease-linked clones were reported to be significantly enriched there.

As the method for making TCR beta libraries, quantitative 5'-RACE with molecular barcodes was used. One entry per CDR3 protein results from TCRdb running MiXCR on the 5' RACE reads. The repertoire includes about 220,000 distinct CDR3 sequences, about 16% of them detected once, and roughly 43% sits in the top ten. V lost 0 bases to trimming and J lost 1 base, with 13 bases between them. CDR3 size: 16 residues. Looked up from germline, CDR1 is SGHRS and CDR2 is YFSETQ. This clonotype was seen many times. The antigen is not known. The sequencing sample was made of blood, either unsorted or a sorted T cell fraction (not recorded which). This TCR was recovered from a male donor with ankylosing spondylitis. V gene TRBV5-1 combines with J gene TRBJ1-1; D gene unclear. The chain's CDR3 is CASSLEQESTNTEAFF. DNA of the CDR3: TGCGCCAGCAGCTTGGAGCAGGAGTCAACGAACACTGAAGCTTTCTTT.